These 23 T cell receptor beta chains share one sample of origin, sequenced in a study of blood T cell repertoires in COVID-19 (dated by TCRdb to 2020 to 2021). Libraries were constructed by the immunoSEQ multiplex PCR assay. Not all clones reach the TCRdb copy of this immuneACCESS table, which keeps in-frame sequences only. Checked studies attribute under half of the gap to unresolved V genes and leave the rest unexplained. The sample has roughly 70,000 clones on record, about four fifths of them singletons. 15% to 20% of the sample goes to the ten largest clones. Material: peripheral blood. The receptors here all came from a man between 65 and 79 years old who had recovered from COVID-19.

V gene TRBV5-1 combines with J gene TRBJ2-2, with D hard to call. Germline-derived CDR1 and CDR2 are SGHRS and YFSETQ. V was clipped by 0 bases and J by 1 base, with 13 bases between them. This CDR3 has 17 residues. The CDR3 DNA sequence: TGCGCCAGCAGCTTGGTATTCGCGCCCTTGAACACCGGGGAGCTGTTTTTT. Translation: CASSLVFAPLNTGELFF.

The chain recombines TRBV19 with TRBJ2-3; no reliable D call. The CDR3 extends over 16 amino acids. The V gene's germline CDR1 is LNHDA and CDR2 SQIVND (reference sequence). V was trimmed by 3 bases and J by 3 bases, leaving 16 bases between them. The CDR3 loop reads CASSMSFISSTDTQYF. DNA for the CDR3: TGTGCCAGTAGTATGTCTTTTATTTCCTCTACAGATACGCAGTATTTT.

V gene TRBV19 combines with J gene TRBJ1-5; TRBD1 matches 8 bases. V lost 0 bases, J lost 8 bases, and 9 bases stayed unmatched. This CDR3 has 16 residues. The germline V gene encodes CDR1 LNHDA and CDR2 SQIVND (reference sequence). This chain's CDR3 is CASSIEAAGGPEPQHF. In DNA form, the CDR3 reads TGTGCCAGTAGTATAGAGGCGGCAGGGGGCCCCGAGCCCCAGCATTTT.

The CDR3 reads CASSGRPQGIELQHF. The CDR3 DNA reads TGTGCCAGCAGTGGGCGCCCGCAGGGTATCGAGCTCCAGCATTTT. This chain connects TRBV28 to TRBJ1-5; the D gene is possibly TRBD1 (5 bases). The CDR3 runs to 15 residues. Trimming pared 5 bases from V and 12 bases from J, leaving 23 bases between. Germline V gene data show CDR1 as MDHEN and CDR2 as SYDVKM.

This chain joins TRBV4-1 and TRBJ2-3; D may be TRBD2 (5 bases). V dropped 1 base and J dropped 3 bases, with 11 bases sitting between them. Germline CDR1 and CDR2: MGHRA and YSYEKL. This CDR3 spans 15 amino acids. In DNA, the CDR3 is TGCGCCAGCAGCCAAGGGGTGGGAGAGACAGATACGCAGTATTTT. Amino acid sequence: CASSQGVGETDTQYF.

J is TRBJ2-3 and V is TRBV28; D unclear. Germline CDR1 and CDR2: MDHEN and SYDVKM. CDR3 size: 13 residues. Trimming cost V 7 bases and J 3 bases, with 11 bases left between them. DNA for the CDR3: TGTGCCAGCAACCCAGGCGAAACAGATACGCAGTATTTT. Its translation is CASNPGETDTQYF.

This chain connects TRBV5-4 to TRBJ1-1; the D gene is possibly TRBD1 (5 bases). In germline, CDR1 is SGHNT, CDR2 YYREEE (reference sequence). Trimming took off 0 bases at V and 4 bases at J, with 13 bases between the two ends. This CDR3 comprises 15 residues. In DNA, the CDR3 is TGTGCCAGCAGCTTGGTCGGGGGGGAGGTCACTGAAGCTTTCTTT. Translating it yields CASSLVGGEVTEAFF.

This clone was recorded only once. The chain has TRBV10-3 and TRBJ1-5; weak D call: TRBD1 (6 bases). CDR3 length: 15 amino acids. The ends were cut back, 4 bases at V and 4 bases at J, with 14 bases in the middle. CDR1 and CDR2 (germline): ENHRY, SYGVKD. The CDR3 loop reads CAISARQTGNQPQHF. DNA of the CDR3: TGTGCCATCAGTGCCAGACAGACAGGAAATCAGCCCCAGCATTTT.

V is TRBV2 and J is TRBJ1-1; 8 bases are a match to TRBD1. V gave up 7 bases and J gave up 1 base; unmatched junction bases: 2. Germline CDR1 reads SNHLY; CDR2 reads FYNNEI. The CDR3 totals 13 residues. CDR3 in DNA: TGTGCCAGCAAAGGACAGGGGAACACTGAAGCTTTCTTT. Translated, it gives CASKGQGNTEAFF.

The V call is TRBV5-6, the J call TRBJ2-7; D remains ambiguous. The ends were cut back, 1 base at V and 4 bases at J, with 9 bases in the middle. Germline CDR1 reads SGHDT; CDR2 reads YYEEEE. The CDR3 contains 13 residues. Written as DNA, the CDR3 is TGTGCCAGCAGCTTGTACAGTACTTACGAGCAGTACTTC. Amino acid sequence: CASSLYSTYEQYF.

In its sample, this clone was seen once. CDR3 residues: CASSLVQGNEQFF. CDR3 DNA: TGTGCCAGCAGTTTAGTTCAGGGGAATGAGCAGTTCTTC. This rearrangement joins TRBV12-3 or TRBV12-4 to TRBJ2-1, with D possibly TRBD1 on 6 matching bases. V dropped 1 base and J dropped 7 bases, with 8 bases sitting between them. The CDR3 runs 13 residues.

The chain couples TRBV5-4 to TRBJ2-3, with 8 bases lining up with TRBD2. The CDR3 is 16 residues long. Germline-derived CDR1 and CDR2 are SGHNT and YYREEE (reference sequence). Trimming took 3 bases from V and 5 from J; bases not matched to a gene: 11. CDR3 sequence reads: CASSSGQAGGIDTQYF. In DNA, the CDR3 is TGTGCCAGCAGCTCCGGGCAGGCGGGAGGTATAGATACGCAGTATTTT.

The J gene is TRBJ1-4, the V gene TRBV19; 7 bases agree with TRBD1. Germline V CDR1 and CDR2: LNHDA, SQIVND (reference sequence). The CDR3 is made up of 16 amino acids. Trimming cost V 4 bases and J 7 bases; bases outside gene matches: 12. CDR3 sequence: CASSTPSKGAGEKLFF. DNA of the CDR3: TGTGCCAGTAGTACCCCCTCGAAGGGGGCCGGTGAAAAACTGTTTTTT.

This clone was seen once. In DNA, the CDR3 is TGTGCCAGCAGCTTAGAGCCGACAGGGAACCATGGCTACACCTTC. It yields the protein CASSLEPTGNHGYTF. This sequence joins TRBV11-2 and TRBJ1-2; 7 nucleotides align to TRBD1. The CDR3 runs 15 residues. Trimming took 0 bases from V and 6 from J; bases not matched to a gene: 7. Germline V gene data show CDR1 as SGHAT and CDR2 as FQNNGV.

CDR3 in amino acids: CASTVEGRAYNEQFF. CDR3 in DNA: TGTGCCAGCACCGTAGAGGGGAGGGCCTACAATGAGCAGTTCTTC. The chain recombines TRBV5-4 with TRBJ2-1; 7 nucleotides match TRBD2. This CDR3 region has 15 residues. The germline gives CDR1 SGHNT, CDR2 YYREEE (reference sequence). V gave up 6 bases and J gave up 2 bases; unmatched junction bases: 8.

The genes are TRBV27 and TRBJ1-1; TRBD1 matches at 8 bases. Germline loops: CDR1 MNHEY, CDR2 SMNVEV (reference sequence). V was clipped by 2 bases and J by 1 base; unmatched bases: 6. The CDR3 runs 16 residues. DNA of the CDR3: TGTGCCAGCAGTTTACGACAGGGGCTCCCGAACACTGAAGCTTTCTTT. This translates into CASSLRQGLPNTEAFF.

The chain combines TRBV19 with TRBJ1-1; D is perhaps TRBD1 (5 bases). The CDR3 totals 13 residues. In germline, CDR1 is LNHDA, CDR2 SQIVND (reference sequence). The V end was cut by 2 bases, the J end by 7 bases, with 11 bases between. CDR3 DNA sequence: TGTGCCAGTAGTATATATGGGGCAGATGAAGCTTTCTTT. Protein product: CASSIYGADEAFF. The variable domain in full, completed from reference TRBV19 and TRBJ1-1, reads DGGITQSPKYLFRKEGQNVTLSCEQNLNHDAMYWYRQDPGQGLRLIYYSQIVNDFQKGDIAEGYSVSREKKESFPLTVTSAQKNPTAFYLCASSIYGADEAFFGQGTRLTVV.

The J gene is TRBJ2-2, the V gene TRBV19, with D tentatively TRBD2 (6 bases). There are 17 residues in the CDR3. Per the germline V gene, CDR1 is LNHDA and CDR2 is SQIVND (reference sequence). V was shortened by 5 bases and J by 5 bases, with 21 bases between the two germline ends. The CDR3 is CASSFGTDPGWTGELFF. The DNA for the CDR3 is TGTGCCAGTAGTTTCGGGACTGATCCTGGTTGGACCGGGGAGCTGTTTTTT.

The rearrangement joins TRBV28 to TRBJ2-2; a weak D match, TRBD2 (6 bases). Germline V CDR1 and CDR2: MDHEN, SYDVKM. The ends were cut back, 1 base at V and 7 bases at J, with 28 bases in the middle. The CDR3 has 20 amino acids. The CDR3, as DNA: TGTGCCAGCAGTTTATTTATCTCCCCCCACGGCGGGATGGTCGACGGGGAGCTGTTTTTT. Encoded protein: CASSLFISPHGGMVDGELFF.

The CDR3 loop is CASSAGGRGGRETQYF. The CDR3 nucleotides read TGTGCCAGCAGTGCCGGTGGGCGGGGGGGCCGTGAGACCCAGTACTTC. J is TRBJ2-5 and V is TRBV2, with TRBD2 matching 9 bases. The CDR3 length is 16 residues. CDR1 SNHLY and CDR2 FYNNEI come from the germline V gene. V lost 4 bases and J lost 5; bases outside the gene matches: 11.

V and J are TRBV19 and TRBJ1-4; 10 nucleotides line up with TRBD1. Germline values: CDR1 LNHDA, CDR2 SQIVND (reference sequence). The CDR3 loop spans 16 amino acids. Unmatched junction bases numbered 7, after V lost 4 bases and J lost 5 bases. Here the CDR3 reads CASSSPRTGGNEKLFF. DNA for the CDR3: TGTGCCAGTAGTAGTCCGAGGACAGGGGGGAATGAAAAACTGTTTTTT.

The genes are TRBV12-5 and TRBJ2-5; 7 bases fit TRBD1. With 4 bases clipped from V and 9 bases from J, the junction kept 8 bases outside the gene matches. The CDR3 runs to 13 residues. Germline lookup yields CDR1 LGHNT and CDR2 FRNRAP. CDR3 sequence (DNA): TGTGCTAGTGGTTCGGGGACAGACCGCCCCCAGTACTTC. Amino acids: CASGSGTDRPQYF.

The gene calls are TRBV5-6 and TRBJ1-1; TRBD1 matches at 7 bases. The CDR3 has 14 residues. The V segment lost 4 bases and the J segment 1 base; nucleotides outside the gene matches: 4. CDR1 is SGHDT and CDR2 is YYEEEE in the germline V gene. CDR3 DNA: TGTGCCAGCAGCATTCACAGGGGGAACACTGAAGCTTTCTTT. This codes for CASSIHRGNTEAFF.